Shown below are 17 T cell receptor beta chains from a single sample sequenced in a study of post-analysis software for immune sequencing data. General study points: About five TRBV segments, including TRBV5-6, TRBV5-1 and TRBV20-1, were more frequent in patients than controls.

Antigens of these TCRs are unknown. Unique-molecular-identifier-tagged TCR beta cDNA libraries were used. TCRdb passed the PCR reads through MiXCR, listing each CDR3 protein once. The sample lists 700,000 to 900,000 distinct CDR3 sequences, roughly 46% seen once, with 4.9% in the top ten. Sequencing was performed on blood. These receptors were obtained from a girl aged 5 to 17 with multiple sclerosis.

V is TRBV19 and J is TRBJ1-2; tentatively, D is TRBD1 (6 bases). The CDR3 loop spans 16 amino acids. Germline CDR1 and CDR2: LNHDA and SQIVND (reference sequence). With 5 bases removed from V and 4 bases from J, the gap between germline ends came to 20 bases. The CDR3 region is CASSPDGRDIPYGYTF. CDR3 sequence (DNA): TGTGCCAGTAGTCCCGACGGCCGGGACATACCCTATGGCTACACCTTC.

The rearrangement joins TRBV20-1 to TRBJ2-6, with D unclear. The CDR3 runs 14 residues. Trimming cost V 3 bases and J 0 bases, with 6 bases left between them. Germline loops: CDR1 DFQATT, CDR2 SNEGSKA (reference sequence). CDR3 loop: CSASSGSGANVLTF. The DNA of the CDR3 is TGCAGTGCTAGCAGTGGCTCTGGGGCCAACGTCCTGACTTTC.

The gene calls are TRBV9 and TRBJ1-4, with D maybe TRBD1 (6 bases). This CDR3 is built from 13 residues. CDR1 SGDLS and CDR2 YYNGEE come from the germline V gene. V was shortened by 2 bases and J by 7 bases, with 9 bases between the two germline ends. CDR3 bases: TGTGCCAGCAGCGTGGGGGGCGGTGAAAAACTGTTTTTT. This gives the protein CASSVGGGEKLFF.

This clonotype occurred a few times. The rearrangement uses TRBV9 and TRBJ2-7; 10 nucleotides align to TRBD2. Germline lookup yields CDR1 SGDLS and CDR2 YYNGEE. The trim removed 3 bases at V and 5 bases at J, leaving 5 bases unmatched. The CDR3 contains 14 residues. CDR3 sequence: CASSASGSGDEQYF. In nucleotides, the CDR3 is TGTGCCAGCAGCGCTAGCGGGAGCGGCGACGAGCAGTACTTC.

The chain combines TRBV4-1 with TRBJ2-3; a weak D match, TRBD1 (7 bases). The CDR3 totals 15 residues. Per germline, CDR1 MGHRA and CDR2 YSYEKL. Trimming took off 0 bases at V and 4 bases at J, with 11 bases between the two ends. The CDR3 protein is CASSQDRRGADTQYF. The CDR3 DNA reads as TGCGCCAGCAGCCAAGATCGCAGGGGGGCAGATACGCAGTATTTT.

This clonotype has a handful of counts. The chain links TRBV6-2 or TRBV6-3 to TRBJ2-3; D is perhaps TRBD1 (6 bases). The V gene's germline CDR1 is MNHEY and CDR2 SVGEGT. This CDR3 region has 16 residues. Trimming took off 5 bases at V and 2 bases at J, with 17 bases between the two ends. CDR3 loop: CASSRGQSPLTDTQYF. As DNA, the CDR3 is TGTGCCAGCAGTCGAGGACAGAGCCCCCTCACAGATACGCAGTATTTT.

This clonotype was picked up many times. The chain links TRBV7-9 to TRBJ2-4, with D possibly TRBD1 on 6 matching bases. Trimming shortened V by 2 bases and J by 1 base, and 6 bases separated the two germline ends. CDR1 is SEHNR, CDR2 FQNEAQ, per germline (reference sequence). The CDR3 contains 14 residues. CDR3 loop: CASSLQGAKNIQYF. The CDR3 DNA reads TGTGCCAGCAGCTTACAGGGGGCCAAAAACATTCAGTACTTC.

The genes are TRBV6-1 and TRBJ2-7; D may be TRBD2 (5 bases). TRBJ2-4 explains the end of the DNA better; the J call may be wrong. CDR3 length: 13 residues. The germline V gene encodes CDR1 MNHNS and CDR2 SASEGT. The CDR3 DNA reads as TGTGCCAGCAGGGACTCGATGAGGAACATTCAGTACTTC. This translates into CASRDSMRNIQYF.

V and J are TRBV7-2 and TRBJ2-7; 11 bases align to TRBD2. Germline V gene data show CDR1 as SGHTA and CDR2 as FQGNSA. The CDR3 is 17 residues long. After removal of 2 bases from V and 3 bases from J, the junction contained 9 bases not matched to a gene. The DNA for the CDR3 is TGTGCCAGCAGCTTACATCTAACGGGGACTAGCGGCTACGAGCAGTACTTC. Its protein is CASSLHLTGTSGYEQYF.

The chain recombines TRBV20-1 with TRBJ2-7; 8 positions match TRBD2. The tail of the sequence fits TRBJ2-5 better, so the J call may be wrong. The CDR3 has 13 amino acids. Germline V gene data show CDR1 as DFQATT and CDR2 as SNEGSKA (reference sequence). In DNA form, the CDR3 reads TGCAGTGCTAGAACGGGAGGGACGGAGACCCAGTACTTC. Translation gives CSARTGGTETQYF.

This chain links TRBV29-1 with TRBJ2-7; a weak D match, TRBD1 (6 bases). CDR3 length: 12 amino acids. Trimming cost V 6 bases and J 3 bases, with 12 bases left between them. Per germline, CDR1 SQVTM and CDR2 ANQGSEA. The CDR3 bases are TGCAGCGTCAAACAGGGATTCTACGAGCAGTACTTC. This sequence encodes CSVKQGFYEQYF.

The J gene is TRBJ2-7, the V gene TRBV10-3; 7 bases agree with TRBD1. TRBJ2-5 matches the DNA end more closely, so the J call is doubtful. Germline CDR1 is ENHRY and CDR2 is SYGVKD. This CDR3 is 15 amino acids long. CDR3 residues: CAISDSGTVMETQYF. CDR3 sequence (DNA): TGTGCCATCAGTGATTCAGGGACAGTAATGGAGACCCAGTACTTC.

In this sample, this clonotype turned up a few times. The rearrangement links TRBV20-1 to TRBJ2-5, with unresolved D. Between the trimmed V and J ends, which lost 4 bases and 5 bases, there was a span of 8 bases. Looked up from germline, CDR1 is DFQATT and CDR2 is SNEGSKA (reference sequence). This CDR3 is 11 amino acids long. CDR3 nucleotide sequence: TGCAGTGCTACATTGCAGGAGACCCAGTACTTC. This gives the protein CSATLQETQYF.

V is TRBV20-1 and J is TRBJ2-3; 15 bases are shared with TRBD2. Germline CDR1 reads DFQATT; CDR2 reads SNEGSKA (reference sequence). The CDR3 covers 16 residues. With 3 bases clipped from V and 5 bases from J, the junction kept 6 bases outside the gene matches. The CDR3 loop reads CSARWTSGRAVDTQYF. CDR3 bases: TGCAGTGCTAGGTGGACTAGCGGGAGGGCCGTAGATACGCAGTATTTT.

This CDR3 reads CASSYGPGGEQFF. The CDR3, as DNA: TGTGCCAGCAGTTATGGGCCGGGCGGTGAGCAGTTCTTC. The rearrangement joins TRBV6-5 to TRBJ2-1, with no clear D. The CDR3 has 13 residues. The V gene's germline CDR1 is MNHEY and CDR2 SVGAGI. V shed 3 bases and J shed 9 bases, with 12 bases lying between them.

The V gene is TRBV3-1, the J gene TRBJ2-5; D is ambiguous. The J call may be mistaken, given a closer DNA end match to TRBJ2-7. CDR3 length: 13 amino acids. Germline CDR1 is LGHDT and CDR2 is YNNKEL (reference sequence). The CDR3 bases are TGTGCCAGCAGCCATGGGATTACGTACGAGCAGTACTTC. It translates to CASSHGITYEQYF.

This clonotype was seen ten or more times. The V and J genes are TRBV3-1 and TRBJ1-2; weak D call: TRBD1 (5 bases). CDR1 is LGHDT and CDR2 is YNNKEL in the germline V gene (reference sequence). The V and J ends lost 4 bases and 10 bases respectively, with 10 bases between them. The CDR3 covers 11 residues. In nucleotides, the CDR3 is TGTGCCAGCAGCCCGGGGCGGTCCTACACCTTC. This translates into CASSPGRSYTF.